This T cell receptor beta chain comes out of a study of control samples from healthy donors and cancer patients. V lost 2 bases and J 6 bases, leaving 17 bases between the germline ends. This CDR3 spans 16 amino acids. From germline, CDR1 is LGHDT and CDR2 YNNKEL (reference sequence). Sequenced by immunoSEQ multiplex PCR; TCRdb stores in-frame clones only, minus some. The repertoire holds around 130,000 clones, around 90% seen once, with under 40% in the top ten. The source of this sequence is a man aged 50-60 years in good health. The chain uses TRBV3-1 (or the pseudogene TRBV3-2) and TRBJ2-1, with a weak D call TRBD1 (6 bases). Sequenced material: blood. The CDR3, as DNA: TGTGCCAGCAGCCAATTTAACAGGGTCTGGGGCAATGAGCAGTTCTTC. It codes for CASSQFNRVWGNEQFF.